This T cell receptor beta chain was identified during a study of cytomegalovirus exposure and HLA in healthy donors. Study conclusions and caveats: A later analysis linked a missense DCLRE1C variant to TCR beta V- and J-gene trimming. It was reportedly the case that the classifier diagnosed cytomegalovirus status with high specificity and sensitivity. Being productive about 87% or about 30% of the time was typical of most TCR beta V segments in an earlier analysis.

Details on this clone: Its target is unknown.

Germline assignment: CDR1 ENHRY and CDR2 SYGVKD. V gave up 4 bases and J gave up 1 base, with 10 bases separating them. CDR3 length: 14 amino acids. Amplification used 60 Vbeta primers and 13 Jbeta primers. Libraries were prepared by immunoSEQ multiplex PCR; TCRdb keeps only in-frame clonotypes and omits some of them. In the table there are roughly 200,000 clones, roughly 80% of which are singletons. This clonotype originated in a man aged 35 to 55 in good health and CMV-seropositive. Input material: PBMCs. The chain carries TRBV10-3 and TRBJ1-2; D perhaps matches TRBD1 (5 bases). The CDR3 sequence: CAISASGGNYGYTF. CDR3 sequence (DNA): TGTGCCATCAGTGCGTCGGGGGGTAACTATGGCTACACCTTC.